Below, 12 T cell receptor beta chains from the same sample are listed, as sequenced in a study of blood T cell repertoires in COVID-19. TCRdb's table, derived via immunoSEQ multiplex PCR, lists solely in-frame clones and lacks some. The sample shows 150,000 to 200,000 clones, around 85% of them seen only once. The sample taken for sequencing was peripheral blood. Receptors were obtained from a man aged 65 to 79 with active or convalescent COVID-19.

V usage is TRBV12-3 or TRBV12-4 and J usage is TRBJ2-4, with unresolved D. The CDR3 loop spans 11 amino acids. V lost 3 bases to trimming and J lost 6 bases, with 3 bases between them. The CDR3 nucleotides read TGTGCCAGCAGTTTTAGAAACATTCAGTACTTC. Protein: CASSFRNIQYF.

The chain is built from TRBV5-4 and TRBJ2-7, with 7 nucleotides matching TRBD1. Germline assignment: CDR1 SGHNT and CDR2 YYREEE (reference sequence). V shed 4 bases, J shed 2 bases, and the junction held 12 bases outside the gene matches. CDR3 length: 16 amino acids. CDR3 sequence (DNA): TGTGCCAGCAGCAGAGCAGTGGACAGGATGACCTACGAGCAGTACTTC. Translating it yields CASSRAVDRMTYEQYF.

The V call is TRBV2, the J call TRBJ1-2; a possible D gene is TRBD1 (6 bases). Germline V lookup: CDR1 SNHLY, CDR2 FYNNEI. The CDR3 length is 15 residues. V gave up 7 bases and J gave up 1 base, with 16 bases separating them. In DNA, the CDR3 is TGTGCCAGCAAGACTGGGGGCTGGGATAACTATGGCTACACCTTC. As protein: CASKTGGWDNYGYTF.

The gene calls are TRBV5-4 and TRBJ2-2, with D unclear. Trimming removed 5 bases from V and 1 base from J, with 9 bases in between. The CDR3 totals 14 residues. CDR1 and CDR2 from the germline V gene are SGHNT and YYREEE (reference sequence). The CDR3 protein is CASSRQENTGELFF. CDR3 nucleotides: TGTGCCAGCAGTCGGCAGGAGAACACCGGGGAGCTGTTTTTT.

The J gene is TRBJ1-6, the V gene TRBV30; unclear D gene. The germline V and J ends were trimmed by 0 bases and 9 bases, with 18 bases remaining between them. CDR1 is GTSNPN, CDR2 SVGIG, per germline (reference sequence). This CDR3 has 16 amino acids. The CDR3 DNA reads TGTGCCTGGAGTGTACCCCAGCAGTGGGAGTCTTCACCCCTCCACTTT. It translates to CAWSVPQQWESSPLHF.

J is TRBJ1-5 and V is TRBV25-1; D might be TRBD1 (6 bases). This CDR3 has 14 residues. V was shortened by 4 bases and J by 6 bases, with 13 bases between the two germline ends. Germline assignment: CDR1 MGHDK and CDR2 SYGVNS. DNA of the CDR3: TGTGCCAGCAGTGCCCAGGGGACCAGTCAGCCCCAGCATTTT. It encodes CASSAQGTSQPQHF.

J is TRBJ2-1 and V is TRBV10-3; tentatively, D is TRBD1 (6 bases). The CDR3 contains 12 residues. The germline gives CDR1 ENHRY, CDR2 SYGVKD. The germline V and J ends were trimmed by 10 bases and 4 bases, with 11 bases remaining between them. The CDR3 bases are TGTGCCACCGGACAGATATACAATGAGCAGTTCTTC. Its translation is CATGQIYNEQFF.

The CDR3 loop reads CASRSEGLAVNNEQFF. In DNA form, the CDR3 reads TGTGCCAGCAGGTCAGAGGGACTAGCAGTTAACAATGAGCAGTTCTTC. V usage is TRBV28 and J usage is TRBJ2-1, with 9 bases matching TRBD2. V trimming: 6 bases; J trimming: 5 bases; junction bases outside the gene matches: 11. CDR1 is MDHEN and CDR2 is SYDVKM in the germline V gene. CDR3 length: 16 residues.

V usage is TRBV19 and J usage is TRBJ2-1, with 10 bases identical to TRBD2. V was pared by 3 bases and J by 7 bases, with 6 bases of the junction left unmatched. This CDR3 has 15 residues. Germline V gene lookup returns CDR1 LNHDA and CDR2 SQIVND (reference sequence). The CDR3 DNA reads as TGTGCCAGTAGTATTTTGCTAGCGGGGGCTAATGAGCAGTTCTTC. Encoded protein: CASSILLAGANEQFF.

The J gene is TRBJ1-1, the V gene TRBV24-1, with a weak D call TRBD1 (6 bases). Per the germline V gene, CDR1 is KGHDR and CDR2 is SFDVKD. The CDR3 covers 13 residues. V was pared by 3 bases and J by 3 bases, with 7 bases between. CDR3 nucleotides: TGTGCCACCAGTGATGACAGGCACACTGAAGCTTTCTTT. It yields the protein CATSDDRHTEAFF.

The rearrangement uses TRBV5-4 and TRBJ2-5, with TRBD2 matching over 11 bases. Germline-derived CDR1 and CDR2 are SGHNT and YYREEE (reference sequence). The CDR3 loop spans 15 amino acids. J lost 1 base, V lost 4 bases, and 3 bases had no gene match. The CDR3 nucleotides read TGTGCCAGCAGCCCCGGACTAGCGGGCCAAGAGACCCAGTACTTC. Translated: CASSPGLAGQETQYF.

The CDR3 loop is CASSIGLLAGHTGELFF. The CDR3 region has the DNA TGTGCCAGTAGTATAGGGCTTCTAGCGGGACACACCGGGGAGCTGTTTTTT. V usage is TRBV19 and J usage is TRBJ2-2; TRBD2 matches at 9 bases. Germline V CDR1 and CDR2: LNHDA, SQIVND (reference sequence). This CDR3 spans 17 amino acids. V was pared by 1 base and J by 3 bases, with 6 bases of the junction left unmatched. Looking up the rest from reference TRBV19 and TRBJ2-2 gives the full variable domain: DGGITQSPKYLFRKEGQNVTLSCEQNLNHDAMYWYRQDPGQGLRLIYYSQIVNDFQKGDIAEGYSVSREKKESFPLTVTSAQKNPTAFYLCASSIGLLAGHTGELFFGEGSRLTVL.